Listed below are T cell receptor beta chains from one sample, sequenced in a study of neurological immune-mediated disorders. TCRdb fed the 5' RACE reads into MiXCR, producing one record per CDR3 protein. Among approximately 86,000 distinct CDR3 sequences listed, 2.6% were seen once. The sequenced sample was PBMCs. The receptors come from a woman under 40 with multiple sclerosis. Both conserved end residues are part of each CDR3. D genes are given only for firm matches. Rows give clone size only sometimes, using once, few, many, or a class for an expanded clone.

CDR3nt	CDR3aa	j_gene	abundance	d_gene	v_gene
TGTGCCACCCAGACCGACAGGGGAGGGCGGGACACTGAAGCTTTCTTT	CATQTDRGGRDTEAFF	TRBJ1-1	many	TRBD1	TRBV10-3
TGCGCCAGCAGCCCTTTGGGGGAGGGCCTCAATGAGCAGTTCTTC	CASSPLGEGLNEQFF	TRBJ2-1	many	TRBD2	TRBV5-1
TGCAGTGCTGCTAATAGCGGAATGCTCTACAATGAGCAGTTCTTC	CSAANSGMLYNEQFF	TRBJ2-1	many	-	TRBV20-1
TGTGCCACCAGCGGAGGACTAGCGGGATTAAACGAGCAGTACTTC	CATSGGLAGLNEQYF	TRBJ2-7	many	TRBD2	TRBV15
TGTGCCAGCAGTTTTAACGGGGACGATCAGCCCCAGCATTTT	CASSFNGDDQPQHF	TRBJ1-5	many	-	TRBV12-3/TRBV12-4
TGTGCCAGCAGCTCAGGGTCCGTCGGGGAGACCCAGTACTTC	CASSSGSVGETQYF	TRBJ2-5	many	-	TRBV7-2
TGCAGCGTCCCGTTTAGGGCCGGGCAGTTCTTC	CSVPFRAGQFF	TRBJ2-1	many	-	TRBV29-1
TGTGCCAGCAGCTTACTAGCGGGAGGTGGCCACGAGCAGTACTTC	CASSLLAGGGHEQYF	TRBJ2-7	many	TRBD2	TRBV7-2
TGTGCCAGCAGACGGGGATTCGGCGGCTATGGCTACACCTTC	CASRRGFGGYGYTF	TRBJ1-2	many	-	TRBV7-9
TGTGCCACCAGTGATACGACTAGAGGGCACAATGAGCAGTTCTTC	CATSDTTRGHNEQFF	TRBJ2-1	many	-	TRBV24-1
TGTGCCAGCAGCTCCCTACGGACAGCAGATACGCAGTATTTT	CASSSLRTADTQYF	TRBJ2-3	many	-	TRBV7-8
TGTGCCAGCGGGGCGACTACAGATACGCAGTATTTT	CASGATTDTQYF	TRBJ2-3	many	-	TRBV2
TGCAGTGCTTCAGGGATGACTAGCGGTCCCTACGAGCAGTACTTC	CSASGMTSGPYEQYF	TRBJ2-7	many	TRBD2	TRBV20-1
TGTGCCAGCAGTCGCAGGACTGGGGGCAATGAGCAGTTCTTC	CASSRRTGGNEQFF	TRBJ2-1	many	-	TRBV12-3/TRBV12-4
TGTGCCAGCAGCTTCCCGAGCGGTACAGATACGCAGTATTTT	CASSFPSGTDTQYF	TRBJ2-3	many	-	TRBV7-2
TGCGCCAGCAGCCCCTCGAGGAGATTAGAGACCCAGTACTTC	CASSPSRRLETQYF	TRBJ2-5	many	-	TRBV5-1
TGCGCCAGCAGCCAGGGGTTAAACTACGAGCAGTACTTC	CASSQGLNYEQYF	TRBJ2-7	many	-	TRBV5-1
TGTGCCAGCAGCGAGCGGGAGGGGAGCACAGATACGCAGTATTTT	CASSEREGSTDTQYF	TRBJ2-3	many	TRBD2	TRBV9
TGTGCCAGCAGTTCCAACTCGGACGAAGCCTACGAGCAGTACTTC	CASSSNSDEAYEQYF	TRBJ2-7	many	-	TRBV28
TGTGCCAGCAGCTTAGCTGTGGGAACGGGCTACGAGCAGTACTTC	CASSLAVGTGYEQYF	TRBJ2-7	many	-	TRBV11-1
TGTGCCAGCAGCTTAGGGTGGAGCAATGAGCAGTTCTTC	CASSLGWSNEQFF	TRBJ2-1	many	-	TRBV7-8
TGTGCCAGCAGCGGAGGAATTGGCACAGATACGCAGTATTTT	CASSGGIGTDTQYF	TRBJ2-3	few	-	TRBV7-8
TGTGCCAGCAGTTCCACTAGCGCAGAGCAGTTCTTC	CASSSTSAEQFF	TRBJ2-1	many	TRBD2	TRBV27
TGTGCCAGCGTCCGTCAGACAGGTGGCTATGGCTACACCTTC	CASVRQTGGYGYTF	TRBJ1-2	many	-	TRBV6-6
TGCAGTGCTACCCCCGGGACTAGCGGGAATTTGAACACCGGGGAGCTGTTTTTT	CSATPGTSGNLNTGELFF	TRBJ2-2	many	TRBD2	TRBV20-1
TGTGCCAGCAAGACAGATACGCAGTATTTT	CASKTDTQYF	TRBJ2-3	many	-	TRBV28
TGTGCCAGCAGCCAAGGACTAAGGGATACGCAGTATTTT	CASSQGLRDTQYF	TRBJ2-3	-	-	TRBV14
TGTGCCAGCAGGGGGTTAACAGATACGCAGTATTTT	CASRGLTDTQYF	TRBJ2-3	many	-	TRBV9
TGTGCCAGCAGTTCCACGGGACCCTCGGGCTACACCTTC	CASSSTGPSGYTF	TRBJ1-2	many	-	TRBV6-5
TGCGCCAGCAGCCCGGGGGGTCAGAGGGAGACCCAGTACTTC	CASSPGGQRETQYF	TRBJ2-5	many	TRBD2	TRBV5-1
TGTGCCAGCAGCTCGTACGTCCGACCAAACACCGGGGAGCTGTTTTTT	CASSSYVRPNTGELFF	TRBJ2-2	many	-	TRBV7-2
TGCGCCAGCAAAGGAGTAAGTTCCTACAATGAGCAGTTCTTC	CASKGVSSYNEQFF	TRBJ2-1	many	-	TRBV5-1
TGCAGCGCTTCCGACCTGAACACTGAAGCTTTCTTT	CSASDLNTEAFF	TRBJ1-1	many	-	TRBV29-1
TGTGCCAGCAGCCCCGGGTGGGGAAACACCATATATTTT	CASSPGWGNTIYF	TRBJ1-3	many	-	TRBV9
TGCAGTGCTAGTTTTGGGCCGGTCAATCAGCCCCAGCATTTT	CSASFGPVNQPQHF	TRBJ1-5	many	-	TRBV20-1